One sample yielded the 25 T cell receptor beta chains listed below, sequenced in a study of blood T cell repertoires in COVID-19. Here immunoSEQ multiplex PCR was the method, and the copy in TCRdb shows in-frame clones only, minus some. Among roughly 100,000 clones listed, roughly nine tenths were seen once. Sequences were obtained from peripheral blood. All receptors come from a human donor with active COVID-19. The donor label of this sample is uncertain.

V is TRBV12-3 or TRBV12-4 and J is TRBJ1-1; TRBD1 might be the D (6 bases). The CDR3 runs 13 residues. The germline V and J ends were trimmed by 3 bases and 6 bases, with 11 bases remaining between them. The CDR3 loop reads CASSFDRIPEAFF. The DNA for the CDR3 is TGTGCCAGCAGTTTCGACAGGATCCCTGAAGCTTTCTTT.

This clone appeared once. The genes are TRBV5-1 and TRBJ1-1; D ambiguous. CDR1 and CDR2 (germline): SGHRS, YFSETQ. The CDR3 runs to 15 residues. The V end lost 3 bases, the J end lost 1 base, and 13 bases lay between the germline ends. Here the CDR3 DNA reads TGCGCCAGCAGCTCCCGCGGTAAACAGAACACTGAAGCTTTCTTT. This translates into CASSSRGKQNTEAFF.

The chain is built from TRBV3-1 (or the pseudogene TRBV3-2) and TRBJ1-5, with D uncertain. Trimming took 0 bases from V and 5 from J, leaving 14 bases between them. The CDR3 consists of 16 residues. Looked up from germline, CDR1 is LGHDT and CDR2 is YNNKEL (reference sequence). The CDR3 here is CASSQDITLGHQPQHF. CDR3 nucleotide sequence: TGTGCCAGCAGCCAAGATATCACACTTGGGCATCAGCCCCAGCATTTT.

The gene calls are TRBV2 and TRBJ1-2; TRBD1 aligns across 9 bases. The CDR3 contains 14 residues. The germline gives CDR1 SNHLY, CDR2 FYNNEI. Trimming took 2 bases from V and 8 from J; bases not matched to a gene: 6. The CDR3 sequence: CASSEITGGVGYTF. The CDR3 DNA reads TGTGCCAGCAGTGAAATCACAGGGGGCGTCGGCTACACCTTC. Full variable domain (missing parts from reference TRBV2 and TRBJ1-2): EPEVTQTPSHQVTQMGQEVILRCVPISNHLYFYWYRQILGQKVEFLVSFYNNEISEKSEIFDDQFSVERPDGSNFTLKIRSTKLEDSAMYFCASSEITGGVGYTFGSGTRLTVV.

The J gene is TRBJ2-2, the V gene TRBV5-4; 12 positions agree with TRBD1. Germline CDR1 is SGHNT and CDR2 is YYREEE (reference sequence). With 5 bases clipped from V and 4 bases from J, the junction kept 3 bases outside the gene matches. This CDR3 comprises 15 residues. CDR3 protein: CASSWDRGRTGELFF. In DNA form, the CDR3 reads TGTGCCAGCAGTTGGGACAGGGGGCGCACCGGGGAGCTGTTTTTT.

The genes are TRBV7-2 and TRBJ2-7; 7 bases match TRBD1. V lost 4 bases to trimming and J lost 4 bases; unmatched junction nucleotides: 13. CDR1 and CDR2 from the germline V gene are SGHTA and FQGNSA. The CDR3 totals 16 residues. DNA of the CDR3: TGTGCCAGCAGCTGGCCCCTGACAGGGTCGAAATACGAGCAGTACTTC. Its translation is CASSWPLTGSKYEQYF.

The gene calls are TRBV7-3 and TRBJ2-5; 10 bases are shared with TRBD1. This CDR3 contains 13 residues. V shed 5 bases, J shed 6 bases, and the junction held 3 bases outside the gene matches. The germline gives CDR1 SGHTA, CDR2 FQGTGA. CDR3 DNA sequence: TGTGCCAGCAGCCCGGGACAGGGGAAGACCCAGTACTTC. Encoded protein: CASSPGQGKTQYF. The variable domain in full, completed from reference TRBV7-3 and TRBJ2-5, reads GAGVSQTPSNKVTEKGKYVELRCDPISGHTALYWYRQSLGQGPEFLIYFQGTGAADDSGLPNDRFFAVRPEGSVSTLKIQRTERGDSAVYLCASSPGQGKTQYFGPGTRLLVL.

The genes are TRBV10-2 and TRBJ2-5; the D gene is possibly TRBD2 (5 bases). The CDR3 loop spans 14 amino acids. From germline, CDR1 is WSHSY and CDR2 SAAADI. Trimming removed 6 bases at V and 2 bases at J, with 13 bases between. This CDR3 is CASRGLGTQETQYF. In nucleotides, the CDR3 is TGCGCCAGCAGAGGACTCGGAACGCAAGAGACCCAGTACTTC.

This clone was seen only a few times. The rearrangement links TRBV29-1 to TRBJ2-7, with no clear D. This CDR3 is built from 14 residues. The V end was cut by 5 bases, the J end by 2 bases, with 16 bases between. Germline loops: CDR1 SQVTM, CDR2 ANQGSEA. CDR3 region: CSVWSAGTTYEQYF. The CDR3 bases are TGCAGCGTTTGGTCGGCAGGTACCACCTACGAGCAGTACTTC.

The chain joins TRBV11-2 to TRBJ2-4, with TRBD2 identical over 7 bases. With V trimmed by 2 bases and J by 2 bases, 9 bases remained unmatched. This CDR3 is built from 17 residues. Germline loops: CDR1 SGHAT, CDR2 FQNNGV. The CDR3 here is CASSLRAGVGSKNIQYF. CDR3 bases: TGTGCCAGCAGCTTACGGGCGGGAGTTGGGTCCAAAAACATTCAGTACTTC. The variable domain in full, completed from reference TRBV11-2 and TRBJ2-4, reads EAGVAQSPRYKIIEKRQSVAFWCNPISGHATLYWYQQILGQGPKLLIQFQNNGVVDDSQLPKDRFSAERLKGVDSTLKIQPAKLEDSAVYLCASSLRAGVGSKNIQYFGAGTRLSVL.

The chain joins TRBV25-1 to TRBJ1-1, with D tentatively TRBD1 (5 bases). CDR3 size: 13 residues. Trimming pared 6 bases from V and 3 bases from J, leaving 11 bases between. Germline V gene lookup returns CDR1 MGHDK and CDR2 SYGVNS. This chain's CDR3 is CASSSVGDTEAFF. In nucleotides, the CDR3 is TGTGCCAGCAGCAGCGTAGGGGACACTGAAGCTTTCTTT.

J is TRBJ2-4 and V is TRBV27; 10 nucleotides line up with TRBD1. The germline CDR1 and CDR2 sequences are MNHEY and SMNVEV (reference sequence). J lost 13 bases, V lost 5 bases, and 8 bases had no gene match. The CDR3 runs 13 residues. In nucleotides, the CDR3 is TGTGCCAGCAGTATTACGACAGGGGGCGCCCAGTACTTC. Translating it yields CASSITTGGAQYF.

This chain joins TRBV24-1 and TRBJ1-2; no reliable D call. Trimming left V 3 bases short and J 4 bases short, with 11 bases between. The CDR3 is made up of 14 amino acids. The germline V gene encodes CDR1 KGHDR and CDR2 SFDVKD. CDR3 residues: CATSDPDKSYGYTF. CDR3 bases: TGTGCCACCAGTGATCCAGACAAGAGCTATGGCTACACCTTC.

This clone was observed a single time. This chain connects TRBV5-1 to TRBJ1-5; the D gene is possibly TRBD1 (6 bases). Trimming removed 4 bases at V and 1 base at J, with 9 bases between. The germline CDR1 and CDR2 sequences are SGHRS and YFSETQ. CDR3 length: 14 amino acids. CDR3 sequence reads: CASSLGQSNQPQHF. The CDR3 nucleotides are TGCGCCAGCAGCCTCGGACAGAGCAATCAGCCCCAGCATTTT.

The CDR3 sequence is CASSFRGGETQYF. CDR3 coding DNA: TGTGCCAGCAGCTTTCGCGGAGGGGAGACCCAGTACTTC. The chain carries TRBV7-6 and TRBJ2-5; maybe TRBD2 (6 bases). This CDR3 spans 13 amino acids. Per the germline V gene, CDR1 is SGHVS and CDR2 is FNYEAQ. V lost 3 bases to trimming and J lost 5 bases, with 10 bases between them.

V is TRBV25-1 and J is TRBJ1-2; D not certain. Germline V gene lookup returns CDR1 MGHDK and CDR2 SYGVNS. Trimming shortened V by 5 bases and J by 2 bases, and 9 bases separated the two germline ends. The CDR3 totals 13 residues. The chain's CDR3 is CASSTAQNYGYTF. In nucleotides, the CDR3 is TGTGCCAGCAGTACCGCCCAGAACTATGGCTACACCTTC.

The table lists this clone with a count of one. This chain links TRBV29-1 with TRBJ2-1; 8 nucleotides line up with TRBD1. Germline CDR1 and CDR2: SQVTM and ANQGSEA. The CDR3 is 16 residues long. With V trimmed by 6 bases and J by 0 bases, 10 bases remained unmatched. The CDR3, as DNA: TGCAGCGTCAAGCTACAGGGGGAATACTCCTACAATGAGCAGTTCTTC. It translates to CSVKLQGEYSYNEQFF.

This sequence joins TRBV7-2 and TRBJ2-5; TRBD2 might be the D (5 bases). V lost 4 bases, J lost 9 bases, and 15 bases lay in between. The CDR3 contains 13 residues. Germline-derived CDR1 and CDR2 are SGHTA and FQGNSA. Written as DNA, the CDR3 is TGTGCCAGCAGCTGGGAGCCGGGGTGGCCCCAGTACTTC. Translation gives CASSWEPGWPQYF.

The table lists this clone with a count of one. V usage is TRBV7-2 and J usage is TRBJ2-2; TRBD2 agrees at 7 bases. Trimming at V came to 5 bases and at J to 6 bases, leaving 9 bases not matched to a gene. The CDR3 extends over 15 amino acids. Germline V gene sequence: CDR1 SGHTA, CDR2 FQGNSA. This CDR3 is CASSPRLAKAGELFF. CDR3 sequence (DNA): TGTGCCAGCAGCCCTAGACTAGCTAAAGCCGGGGAGCTGTTTTTT. Filled out from reference TRBV7-2 and TRBJ2-2, the complete variable domain reads GAGVSQSPSNKVTEKGKDVELRCDPISGHTALYWYRQSLGQGLEFLIYFQGNSAPDKSGLPSDRFSAERTGGSVSTLTIQRTQQEDSAVYLCASSPRLAKAGELFFGEGSRLTVL.

The rearrangement uses TRBV5-1 and TRBJ2-5; 9 nucleotides agree with TRBD1. This CDR3 is built from 15 residues. The V gene end was trimmed by 2 bases and the J gene end by 4 bases; junction bases not matched to a gene: 6. CDR1 SGHRS and CDR2 YFSETQ come from the germline V gene. CDR3 nucleotides: TGCGCCAGCAGCTTAACAGGGGGCTCTCGAGAGACCCAGTACTTC. Its protein is CASSLTGGSRETQYF.

A few counts support this clone. The chain uses TRBV6-2 or TRBV6-3 and TRBJ1-5; D not resolved. CDR3 length: 12 residues. Trimming removed 4 bases at V and 5 bases at J, with 6 bases between. In germline, CDR1 is MNHEY, CDR2 SVGEGT. DNA of the CDR3: TGTGCCAGCAGTTCCCGAGATCAGCCCCAGCATTTT. Its translation is CASSSRDQPQHF.

The gene calls are TRBV29-1 and TRBJ2-3; 9 nucleotides match TRBD2. CDR3 length: 16 residues. V gave up 0 bases and J gave up 3 bases; unmatched junction bases: 7. Germline CDR1 and CDR2: SQVTM and ANQGSEA. The CDR3 DNA is TGCAGCGTTGAAGATCGAGCGGGGGGCCTGACAGATACGCAGTATTTT. Translated: CSVEDRAGGLTDTQYF.

This rearrangement joins TRBV7-9 to TRBJ2-1; D may be TRBD2 (5 bases). Germline CDR1 is SEHNR and CDR2 is FQNEAQ (reference sequence). This CDR3 region has 17 residues. Deletions cut 1 base from V and 4 bases from J, with 17 bases between. The CDR3 loop reads CASSLGWLTRLYNEQFF. CDR3 coding DNA: TGTGCCAGCAGCTTAGGGTGGCTGACAAGACTATACAATGAGCAGTTCTTC.

The gene calls are TRBV10-1 and TRBJ2-2, with 10 nucleotides matching TRBD1. The CDR3 covers 15 residues. CDR1 WNHNN and CDR2 SYGVQD come from the germline V gene (reference sequence). V dropped 6 bases and J dropped 3; count of bases not matched to a gene: 4. CDR3: CASRAGTGDTGELFF. DNA of the CDR3: TGCGCCAGCAGGGCCGGGACAGGGGACACCGGGGAGCTGTTTTTT.

The V call is TRBV10-3, the J call TRBJ2-3, with TRBD2 identical over 8 bases. This CDR3 is built from 18 residues. CDR1 is ENHRY and CDR2 is SYGVKD in the germline V gene. V lost 4 bases and J lost 0; bases outside the gene matches: 12. The CDR3 loop is CAISAASGGQLSTDTQYF. The CDR3 DNA sequence: TGTGCCATCAGTGCGGCGAGCGGGGGCCAACTTAGCACAGATACGCAGTATTTT.